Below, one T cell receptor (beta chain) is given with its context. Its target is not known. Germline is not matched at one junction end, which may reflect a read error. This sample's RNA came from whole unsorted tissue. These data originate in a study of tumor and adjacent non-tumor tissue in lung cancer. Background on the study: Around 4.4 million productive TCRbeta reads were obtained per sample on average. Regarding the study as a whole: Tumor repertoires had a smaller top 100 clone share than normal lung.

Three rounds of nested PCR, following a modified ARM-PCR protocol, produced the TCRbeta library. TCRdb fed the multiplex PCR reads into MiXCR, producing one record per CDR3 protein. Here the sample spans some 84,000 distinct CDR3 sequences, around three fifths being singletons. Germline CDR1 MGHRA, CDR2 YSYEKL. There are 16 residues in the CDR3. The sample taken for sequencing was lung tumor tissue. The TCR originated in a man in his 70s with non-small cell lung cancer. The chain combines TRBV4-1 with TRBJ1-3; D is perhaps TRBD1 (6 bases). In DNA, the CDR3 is TGTGCCAATAGCGTGGGGGCAAGGCTCTCTGGAAACACCATATATTTT. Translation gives CANSVGARLSGNTIYF.